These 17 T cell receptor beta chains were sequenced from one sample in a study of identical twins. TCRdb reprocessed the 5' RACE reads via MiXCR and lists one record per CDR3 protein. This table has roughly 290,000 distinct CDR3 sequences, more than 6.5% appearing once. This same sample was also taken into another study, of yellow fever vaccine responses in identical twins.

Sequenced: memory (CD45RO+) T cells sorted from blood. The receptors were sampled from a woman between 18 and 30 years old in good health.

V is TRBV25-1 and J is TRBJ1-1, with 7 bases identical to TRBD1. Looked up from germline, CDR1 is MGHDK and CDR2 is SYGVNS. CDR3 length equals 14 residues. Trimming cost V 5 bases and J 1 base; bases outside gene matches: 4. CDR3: CASSPDRRNTEAFF. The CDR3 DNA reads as TGTGCCAGCAGTCCGGACAGGCGGAACACTGAAGCTTTCTTT.

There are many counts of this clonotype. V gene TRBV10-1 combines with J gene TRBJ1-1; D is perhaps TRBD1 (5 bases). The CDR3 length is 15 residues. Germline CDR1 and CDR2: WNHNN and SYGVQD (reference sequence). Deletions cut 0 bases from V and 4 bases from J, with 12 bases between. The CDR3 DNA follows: TGCGCCAGCAGTGAGTCGGGGACGCGGAGCACTGAAGCTTTCTTT. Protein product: CASSESGTRSTEAFF.

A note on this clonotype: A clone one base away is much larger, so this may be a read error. The CDR3 protein is CVSSPPGRELFF. As DNA, the CDR3 is TGTGTCAGCAGCCCCCCGGGGAGGGAGCTGTTTTTT. V gene TRBV7-6 combines with J gene TRBJ2-2; D might be TRBD2 (5 bases). Germline V gene lookup returns CDR1 SGHVS and CDR2 FNYEAQ. CDR3 length: 12 amino acids.

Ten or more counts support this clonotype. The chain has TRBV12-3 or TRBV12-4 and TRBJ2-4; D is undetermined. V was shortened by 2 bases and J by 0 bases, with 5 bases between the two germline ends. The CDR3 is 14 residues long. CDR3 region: CASSLMVAKNIQYF. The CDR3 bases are TGTGCCAGCAGTTTAATGGTAGCCAAAAACATTCAGTACTTC.

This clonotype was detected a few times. The CDR3 is CASGWGGRGPYEQYF. CDR3 DNA sequence: TGTGCTAGTGGTTGGGGCGGGAGAGGCCCCTACGAGCAGTACTTC. The chain combines TRBV12-5 with TRBJ2-7, with TRBD2 matching over 7 bases. V lost 4 bases to trimming and J lost 2 bases; unmatched junction nucleotides: 8. Germline-derived CDR1 and CDR2 are LGHNT and FRNRAP. This CDR3 region has 15 residues.

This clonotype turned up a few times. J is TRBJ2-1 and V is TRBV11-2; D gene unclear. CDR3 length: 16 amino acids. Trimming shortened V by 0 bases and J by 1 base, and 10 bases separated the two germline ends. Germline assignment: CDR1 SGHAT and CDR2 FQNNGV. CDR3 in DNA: TGTGCCAGCAGCTTAGAAATCGCGTCTTCCTACAATGAGCAGTTCTTC. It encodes CASSLEIASSYNEQFF.

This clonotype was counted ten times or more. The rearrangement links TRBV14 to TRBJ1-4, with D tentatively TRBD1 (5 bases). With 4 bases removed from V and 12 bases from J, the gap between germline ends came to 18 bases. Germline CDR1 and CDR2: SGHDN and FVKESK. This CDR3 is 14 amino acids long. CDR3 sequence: CASSRRDGRIELFF. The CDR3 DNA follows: TGTGCCAGCAGCCGCCGGGACGGACGAATCGAACTGTTTTTT.

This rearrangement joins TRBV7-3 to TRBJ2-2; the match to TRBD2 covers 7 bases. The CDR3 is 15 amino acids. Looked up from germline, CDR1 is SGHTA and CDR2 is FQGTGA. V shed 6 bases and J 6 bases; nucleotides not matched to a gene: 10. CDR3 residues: CASRLGREDSGELFF. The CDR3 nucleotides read TGTGCCAGCAGGTTGGGACGGGAGGACTCCGGGGAGCTGTTTTTT.

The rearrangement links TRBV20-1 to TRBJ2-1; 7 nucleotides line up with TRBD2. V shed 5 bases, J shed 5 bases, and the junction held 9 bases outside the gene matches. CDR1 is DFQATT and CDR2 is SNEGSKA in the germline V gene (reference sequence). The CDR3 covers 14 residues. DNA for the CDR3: TGCAGTGCTCACCCTCGCGGGGGTAACAATGAGCAGTTCTTC. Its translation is CSAHPRGGNNEQFF.

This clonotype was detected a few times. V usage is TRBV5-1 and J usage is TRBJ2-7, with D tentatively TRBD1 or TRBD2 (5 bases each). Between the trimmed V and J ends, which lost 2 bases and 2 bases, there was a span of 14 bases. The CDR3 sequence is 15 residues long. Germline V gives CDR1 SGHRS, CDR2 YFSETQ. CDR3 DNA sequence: TGCGCCAGCAGCTTAACCGGGACGGGACCCTACGAGCAGTACGTC. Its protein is CASSLTGTGPYEQYV.

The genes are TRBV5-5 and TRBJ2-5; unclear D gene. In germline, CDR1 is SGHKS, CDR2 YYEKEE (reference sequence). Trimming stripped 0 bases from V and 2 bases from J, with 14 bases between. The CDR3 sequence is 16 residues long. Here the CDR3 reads CASSLAIGQAQETQYF. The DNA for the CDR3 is TGTGCCAGCAGCTTGGCCATCGGGCAGGCGCAAGAGACCCAGTACTTC.

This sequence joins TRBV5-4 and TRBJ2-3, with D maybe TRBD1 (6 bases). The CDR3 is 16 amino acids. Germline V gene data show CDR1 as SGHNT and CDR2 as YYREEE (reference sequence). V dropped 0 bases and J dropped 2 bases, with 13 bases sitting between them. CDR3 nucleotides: TGTGCCAGCAGCTTGGGACTCGGACAGATCACAGATACGCAGTATTTT. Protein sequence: CASSLGLGQITDTQYF.

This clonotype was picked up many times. CDR3 sequence: CASSLGGTGGFADTQYF. CDR3 coding DNA: TGTGCCAGCAGTTTAGGGGGGACAGGGGGCTTTGCAGATACGCAGTATTTT. V is TRBV12-3 or TRBV12-4 and J is TRBJ2-3; TRBD1 aligns across 12 bases. Unmatched junction bases numbered 6, after V lost 1 base and J lost 4 bases. The CDR3 length is 17 residues.

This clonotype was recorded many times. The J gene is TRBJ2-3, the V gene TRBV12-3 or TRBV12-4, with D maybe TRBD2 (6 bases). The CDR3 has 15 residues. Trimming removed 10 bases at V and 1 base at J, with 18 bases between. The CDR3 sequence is CATTLASAGTDTQYF. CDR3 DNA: TGTGCCACCACCTTGGCTAGCGCCGGCACAGATACGCAGTATTTT.

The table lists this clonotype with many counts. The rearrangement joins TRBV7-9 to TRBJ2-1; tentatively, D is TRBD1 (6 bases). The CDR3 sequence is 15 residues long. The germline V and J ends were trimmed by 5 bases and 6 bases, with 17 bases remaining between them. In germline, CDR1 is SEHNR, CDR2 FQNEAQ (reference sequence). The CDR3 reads CASSPDGTSVNEQFF. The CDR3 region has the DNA TGTGCCAGCAGCCCAGACGGGACAAGCGTCAATGAGCAGTTCTTC.

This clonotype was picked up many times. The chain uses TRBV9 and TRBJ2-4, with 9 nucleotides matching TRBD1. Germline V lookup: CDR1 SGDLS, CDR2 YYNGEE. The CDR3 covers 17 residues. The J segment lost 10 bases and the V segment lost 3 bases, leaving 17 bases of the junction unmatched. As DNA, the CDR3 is TGTGCCAGCAGCGCCGAAAGCTCCGGGACAGGGCTAGGTATTCAGTACTTC. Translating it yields CASSAESSGTGLGIQYF. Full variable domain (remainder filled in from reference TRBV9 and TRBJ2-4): DSGVTQTPKHLITATGQRVTLRCSPRSGDLSVYWYQQSLDQGLQFLIQYYNGEERAKGNILERFSAQQFPDLHSELNLSSLELGDSALYFCASSAESSGTGLGIQYFGAGTRLSVL.

DNA for the CDR3: TGCAGTGCTAGGTCCGGGTTAGCCGACCGTCCAACTAATGAAAAACTGTTTTTT. This codes for CSARSGLADRPTNEKLFF. This chain links TRBV20-1 with TRBJ1-4; D call uncertain. This CDR3 spans 18 amino acids. V lost 3 bases to trimming and J lost 0 bases, with 20 bases between them. Per the germline V gene, CDR1 is DFQATT and CDR2 is SNEGSKA (reference sequence).